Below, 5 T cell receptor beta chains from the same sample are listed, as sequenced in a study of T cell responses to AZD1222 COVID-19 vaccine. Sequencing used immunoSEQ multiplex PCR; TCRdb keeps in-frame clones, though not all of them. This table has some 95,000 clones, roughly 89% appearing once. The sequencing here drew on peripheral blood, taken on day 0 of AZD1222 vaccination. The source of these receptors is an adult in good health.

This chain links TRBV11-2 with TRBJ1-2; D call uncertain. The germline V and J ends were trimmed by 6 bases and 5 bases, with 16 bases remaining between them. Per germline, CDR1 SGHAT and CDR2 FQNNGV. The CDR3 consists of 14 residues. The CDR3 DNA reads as TGTGCCAGCAGACATAGCCCGGGAGGGTATGGCTACACCTTC. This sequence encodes CASRHSPGGYGYTF.

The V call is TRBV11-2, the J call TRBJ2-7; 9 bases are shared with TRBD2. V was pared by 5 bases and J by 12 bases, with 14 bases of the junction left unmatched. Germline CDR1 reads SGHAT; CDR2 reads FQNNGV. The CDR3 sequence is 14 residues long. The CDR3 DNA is TGTGCCAGCAGCCATCCCCATGCGGCGGGGGGGCTGTACTTC. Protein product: CASSHPHAAGGLYF.

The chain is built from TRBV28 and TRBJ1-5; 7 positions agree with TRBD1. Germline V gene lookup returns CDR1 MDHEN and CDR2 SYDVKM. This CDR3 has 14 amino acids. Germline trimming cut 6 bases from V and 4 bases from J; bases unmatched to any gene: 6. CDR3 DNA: TGTGCCAGCAGCTACCCGACAGGGAATCAGCCCCAGCATTTT. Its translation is CASSYPTGNQPQHF. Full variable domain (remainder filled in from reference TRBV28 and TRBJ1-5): DVKVTQSSRYLVKRTGEKVFLECVQDMDHENMFWYRQDPGLGLRLIYFSYDVKMKEKGDIPEGYSVSREKKERFSLILESASTNQTSMYLCASSYPTGNQPQHFGDGTRLSIL.

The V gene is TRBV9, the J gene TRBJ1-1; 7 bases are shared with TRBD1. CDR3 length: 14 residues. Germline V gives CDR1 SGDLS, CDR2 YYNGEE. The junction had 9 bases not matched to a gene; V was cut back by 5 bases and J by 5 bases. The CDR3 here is CASSPQGLGTEAFF. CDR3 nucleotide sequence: TGTGCCAGCAGTCCACAGGGGCTGGGGACTGAAGCTTTCTTT.

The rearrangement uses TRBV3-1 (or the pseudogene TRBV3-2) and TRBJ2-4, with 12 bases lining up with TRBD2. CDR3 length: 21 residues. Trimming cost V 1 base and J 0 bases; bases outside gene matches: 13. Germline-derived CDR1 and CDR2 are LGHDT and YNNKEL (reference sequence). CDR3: CASSQGVTSGGSKLAKNIQYF. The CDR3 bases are TGTGCCAGCAGCCAAGGTGTCACTAGCGGGGGGTCTAAACTAGCCAAAAACATTCAGTACTTC.